The 8 T cell receptor beta chains reported below all come from one sample, sequenced in a study of blood T cell repertoires in COVID-19 (TCRdb year 2020). Libraries came from the immunoSEQ multiplex PCR assay. The table was pulled from immuneACCESS by TCRdb, which kept in-frame rearrangements only. Such tables lose some clones; where checked, under half of the loss comes from unresolved V genes, and the rest has no known cause. This sample is represented by over 200,000 clones; around 81% of them were singletons. The ten largest clones add up to around 9% of the sample. The sequenced material came from PBMCs or T cells enriched from blood (not recorded which). Every receptor here comes from a woman aged 45-59 years with acute COVID-19.

The genes are TRBV5-6 and TRBJ2-2, with a weak D call TRBD1 (6 bases). The CDR3 has 14 amino acids. Germline loops: CDR1 SGHDT, CDR2 YYEEEE. Trimming pared 2 bases from V and 4 bases from J, leaving 9 bases between. CDR3 region: CASSFRGTTGELFF. The CDR3 nucleotides read TGTGCCAGCAGCTTCAGGGGTACCACCGGGGAGCTGTTTTTT. Looking up the rest from reference TRBV5-6 and TRBJ2-2 gives the full variable domain: DAGVTQSPTHLIKTRGQQVTLRCSPKSGHDTVSWYQQALGQGPQFIFQYYEEEERQRGNFPDRFSGHQFPNYSSELNVNALLLGDSALYLCASSFRGTTGELFFGEGSRLTVL.

The chain joins TRBV5-1 to TRBJ2-1, with 12 nucleotides matching TRBD2. The V gene end was trimmed by 2 bases and the J gene end by 10 bases; junction bases not matched to a gene: 4. The CDR3 extends over 14 amino acids. CDR1 and CDR2 (germline): SGHRS, YFSETQ. DNA of the CDR3: TGCGCCAGCAGCTTTACCGGGACTAGCGGGGAGCAGTTCTTC. Protein: CASSFTGTSGEQFF.

The chain carries TRBV7-2 and TRBJ2-3; no firm D call. This CDR3 spans 16 amino acids. Trimming left V 3 bases short and J 0 bases short, with 13 bases between. Germline-derived CDR1 and CDR2 are SGHTA and FQGNSA. The DNA for the CDR3 is TGTGCCAGCAGCTTCGACCGACCAGGAAGCACAGATACGCAGTATTTT. This encodes CASSFDRPGSTDTQYF.

The chain links TRBV19 to TRBJ2-2; 7 bases fit TRBD1. J lost 5 bases, V lost 10 bases, and 10 bases had no gene match. From germline, CDR1 is LNHDA and CDR2 SQIVND (reference sequence). CDR3 size: 14 residues. The DNA of the CDR3 is TGTGCCACTCAACAGGGGAAGTTGACCGGGGAGCTGTTTTTT. This sequence encodes CATQQGKLTGELFF. The full variable domain, with the rest looked up from reference TRBV19 and TRBJ2-2, is DGGITQSPKYLFRKEGQNVTLSCEQNLNHDAMYWYRQDPGQGLRLIYYSQIVNDFQKGDIAEGYSVSREKKESFPLTVTSAQKNPTAFYLCATQQGKLTGELFFGEGSRLTVL.

As concerns this clone: The sample has other DNA sequences that encode this CDR3 too. The chain carries TRBV7-2 and TRBJ2-1; a weak D match, TRBD1 (6 bases). V lost 1 base, J lost 10 bases, and 8 bases lay in between. Per the germline V gene, CDR1 is SGHTA and CDR2 is FQGNSA. CDR3 size: 12 residues. CDR3 sequence (DNA): TGTGCCAGCAGCTTAGGAACAGGGGAGCAGTTCTTC. This translates into CASSLGTGEQFF.

The chain uses TRBV10-3 and TRBJ2-5; 8 bases line up with TRBD2. CDR3 length equals 14 residues. Trimming cost V 2 bases and J 2 bases; bases outside gene matches: 1. Looked up from germline, CDR1 is ENHRY and CDR2 is SYGVKD. CDR3 residues: CAISEGGGQETQYF. The CDR3 nucleotides are TGTGCCATCAGTGAGGGCGGGGGGCAAGAGACCCAGTACTTC.

The V and J genes are TRBV24-1 and TRBJ1-5; possibly TRBD1 for D (5 bases). V was shortened by 6 bases and J by 2 bases, with 13 bases between the two germline ends. The CDR3 is 15 amino acids. The germline V gene encodes CDR1 KGHDR and CDR2 SFDVKD. CDR3 in amino acids: CATSRGYGGNQPQHF. CDR3 coding DNA: TGTGCCACCAGTCGGGGGTATGGAGGCAATCAGCCCCAGCATTTT.

The V and J genes are TRBV7-3 and TRBJ1-1; a weak D match, TRBD1 (6 bases). The germline V gene has CDR1 SGHTA and CDR2 FQGTGA. The CDR3 has 13 amino acids. V lost 5 bases, J lost 8 bases, and 15 bases lay in between. CDR3 nucleotide sequence: TGTGCCAGCAGCCAACGGAGTACAGGGGAAGCTTTCTTT. As protein: CASSQRSTGEAFF.